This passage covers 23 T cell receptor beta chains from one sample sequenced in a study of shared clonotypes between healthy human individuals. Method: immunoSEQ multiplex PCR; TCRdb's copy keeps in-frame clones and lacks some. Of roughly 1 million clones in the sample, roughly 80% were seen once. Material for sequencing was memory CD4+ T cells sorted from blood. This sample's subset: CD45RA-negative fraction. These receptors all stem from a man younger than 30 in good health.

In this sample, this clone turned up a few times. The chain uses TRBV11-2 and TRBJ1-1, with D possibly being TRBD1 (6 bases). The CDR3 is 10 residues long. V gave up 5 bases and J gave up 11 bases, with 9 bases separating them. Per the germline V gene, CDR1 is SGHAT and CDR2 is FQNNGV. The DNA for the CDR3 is TGTGCCAGCAGCCACAGGGTGGCTTTCTTT. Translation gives CASSHRVAFF.

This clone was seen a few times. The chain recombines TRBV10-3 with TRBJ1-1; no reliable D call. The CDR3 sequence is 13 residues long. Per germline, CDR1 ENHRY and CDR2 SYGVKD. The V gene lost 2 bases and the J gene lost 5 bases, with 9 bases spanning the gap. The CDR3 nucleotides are TGTGCCATCAGTGAGACCGAGAGGACTGAAGCTTTCTTT. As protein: CAISETERTEAFF.

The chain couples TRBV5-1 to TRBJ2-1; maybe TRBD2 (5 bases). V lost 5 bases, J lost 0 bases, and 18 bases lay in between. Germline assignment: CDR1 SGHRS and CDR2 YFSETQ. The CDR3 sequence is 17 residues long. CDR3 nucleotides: TGCGCCAGCAGTGCCGCTTCGGGGTCAAGCTCCTACAATGAGCAGTTCTTC. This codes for CASSAASGSSSYNEQFF. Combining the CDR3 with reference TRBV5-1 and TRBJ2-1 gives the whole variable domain KAGVTQTPRYLIKTRGQQVTLSCSPISGHRSVSWYQQTPGQGLQFLFEYFSETQRNKGNFPGRFSGRQFSNSRSEMNVSTLELGDSALYLCASSAASGSSSYNEQFFGPGTRLTVL.

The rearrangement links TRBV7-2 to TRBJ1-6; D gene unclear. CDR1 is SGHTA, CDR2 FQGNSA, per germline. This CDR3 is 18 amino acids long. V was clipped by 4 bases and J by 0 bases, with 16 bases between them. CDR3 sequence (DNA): TGTGCCAGCAGCTCCGGGTTCGTCGGGAGCTCCTATAATTCACCCCTCCACTTT. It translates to CASSSGFVGSSYNSPLHF.

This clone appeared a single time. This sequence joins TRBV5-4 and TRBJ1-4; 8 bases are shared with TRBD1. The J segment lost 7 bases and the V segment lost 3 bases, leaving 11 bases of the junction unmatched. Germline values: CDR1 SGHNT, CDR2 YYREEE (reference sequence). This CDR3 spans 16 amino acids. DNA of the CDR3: TGTGCCAGCAGCTCGGACAGGGTGGGTTTTGGTGAAAAACTGTTTTTT. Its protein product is CASSSDRVGFGEKLFF. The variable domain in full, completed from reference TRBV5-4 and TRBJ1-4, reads ETGVTQSPTHLIKTRGQQVTLRCSSQSGHNTVSWYQQALGQGPQFIFQYYREEENGRGNFPPRFSGLQFPNYSSELNVNALELDDSALYLCASSSDRVGFGEKLFFGSGTQLSVL.

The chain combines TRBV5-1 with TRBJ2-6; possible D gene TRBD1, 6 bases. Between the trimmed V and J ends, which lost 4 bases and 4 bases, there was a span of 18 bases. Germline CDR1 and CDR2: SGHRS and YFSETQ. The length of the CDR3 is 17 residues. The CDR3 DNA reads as TGCGCCAGCAGCCGAGCACTACAGGGTACCGGGGCCAACGTCCTGACTTTC. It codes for CASSRALQGTGANVLTF.

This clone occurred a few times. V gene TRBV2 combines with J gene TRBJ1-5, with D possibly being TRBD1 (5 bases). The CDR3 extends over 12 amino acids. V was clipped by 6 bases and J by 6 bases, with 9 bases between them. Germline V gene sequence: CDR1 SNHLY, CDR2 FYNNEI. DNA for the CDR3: TGTGCCAGCAGAGGGGCGCGTCAGCCCCAGCATTTT. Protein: CASRGARQPQHF.

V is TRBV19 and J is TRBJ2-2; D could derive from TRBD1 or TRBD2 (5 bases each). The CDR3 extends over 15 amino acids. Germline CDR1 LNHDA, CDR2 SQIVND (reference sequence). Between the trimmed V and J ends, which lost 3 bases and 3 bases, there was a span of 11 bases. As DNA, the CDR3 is TGTGCCAGTAGTATGGGACGGCCGGACACCGGGGAGCTGTTTTTT. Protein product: CASSMGRPDTGELFF.

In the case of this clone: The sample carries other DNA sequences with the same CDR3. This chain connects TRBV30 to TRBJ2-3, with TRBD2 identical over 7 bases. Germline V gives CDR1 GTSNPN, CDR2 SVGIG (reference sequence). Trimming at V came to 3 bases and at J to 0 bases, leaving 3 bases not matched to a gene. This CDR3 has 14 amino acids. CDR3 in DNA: TGTGCCTGGAGGGGGAGGGTAAGCACAGATACGCAGTATTTT. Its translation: CAWRGRVSTDTQYF. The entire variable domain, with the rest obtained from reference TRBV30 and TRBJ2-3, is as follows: SQTIHQWPATLVQPVGSPLSLECTVEGTSNPNLYWYRQAAGRGLQLLFYSVGIGQISSEVPQNLSASRPQDRQFILSSKKLLLSDSGFYLCAWRGRVSTDTQYFGPGTRLTVL.

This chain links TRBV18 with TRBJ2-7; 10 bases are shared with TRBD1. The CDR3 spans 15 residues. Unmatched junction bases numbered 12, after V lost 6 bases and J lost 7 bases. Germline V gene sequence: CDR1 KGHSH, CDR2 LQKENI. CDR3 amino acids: CASSRDGTGAGEQYF. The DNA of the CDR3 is TGTGCCAGCTCCCGTGATGGGACAGGGGCGGGGGAGCAGTACTTC.

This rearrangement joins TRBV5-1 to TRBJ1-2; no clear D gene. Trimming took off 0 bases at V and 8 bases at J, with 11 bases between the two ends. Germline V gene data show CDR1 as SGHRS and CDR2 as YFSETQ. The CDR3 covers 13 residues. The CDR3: CASSLEGSRGYTF. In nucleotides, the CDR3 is TGCGCCAGCAGCTTGGAAGGGTCGCGGGGCTACACCTTC.

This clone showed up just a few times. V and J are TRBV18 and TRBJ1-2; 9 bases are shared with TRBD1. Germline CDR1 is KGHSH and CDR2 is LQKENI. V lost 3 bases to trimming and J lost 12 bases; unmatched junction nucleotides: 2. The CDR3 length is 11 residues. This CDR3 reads CASSPGQGNTF. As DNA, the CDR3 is TGTGCCAGCTCACCTGGACAGGGGAACACCTTC.

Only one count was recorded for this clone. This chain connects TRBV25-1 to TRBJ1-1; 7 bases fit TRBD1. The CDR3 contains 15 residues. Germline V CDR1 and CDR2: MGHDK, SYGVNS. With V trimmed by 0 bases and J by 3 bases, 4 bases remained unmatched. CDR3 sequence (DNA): TGTGCCAGCAGTGAATATACAGGGGTGGACACTGAAGCTTTCTTT. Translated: CASSEYTGVDTEAFF.

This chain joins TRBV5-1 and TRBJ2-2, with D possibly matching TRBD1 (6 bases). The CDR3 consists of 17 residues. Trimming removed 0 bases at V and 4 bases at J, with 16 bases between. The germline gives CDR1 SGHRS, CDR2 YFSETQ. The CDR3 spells CASSLGLDSLRTGELFF. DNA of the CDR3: TGCGCCAGCAGCTTGGGGTTGGACAGTCTACGCACCGGGGAGCTGTTTTTT.

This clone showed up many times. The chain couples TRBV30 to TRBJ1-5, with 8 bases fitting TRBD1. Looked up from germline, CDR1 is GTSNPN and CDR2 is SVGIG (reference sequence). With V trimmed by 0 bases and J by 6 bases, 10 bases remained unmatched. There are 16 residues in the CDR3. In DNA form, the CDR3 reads TGTGCCTGGAGTGTACAGGGGGGAGGGGGAGGTCAGCCCCAGCATTTT. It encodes CAWSVQGGGGGQPQHF.

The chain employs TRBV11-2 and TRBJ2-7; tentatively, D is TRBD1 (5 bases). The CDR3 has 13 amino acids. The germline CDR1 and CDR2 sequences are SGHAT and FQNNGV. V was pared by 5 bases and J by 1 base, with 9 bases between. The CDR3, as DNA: TGTGCCAGCAGCAGGGGTATTTCCTACGAGCAGTACTTC. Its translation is CASSRGISYEQYF.

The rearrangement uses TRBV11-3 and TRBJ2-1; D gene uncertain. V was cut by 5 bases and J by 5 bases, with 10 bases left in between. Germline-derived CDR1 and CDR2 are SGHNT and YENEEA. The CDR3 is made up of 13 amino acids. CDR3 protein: CASSLRANNEQFF. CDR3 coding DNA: TGTGCCAGCAGCCTCCGGGCGAACAATGAGCAGTTCTTC.

The CDR3 spells CASSFRPKDEQFF. Written as DNA, the CDR3 is TGCGCCAGCAGCTTCCGCCCCAAGGATGAGCAGTTCTTC. The chain joins TRBV4-1 to TRBJ2-1; no clear D gene. The CDR3 loop spans 13 amino acids. Germline values: CDR1 MGHRA, CDR2 YSYEKL. Trimming stripped 5 bases from V and 8 bases from J, with 13 bases between.

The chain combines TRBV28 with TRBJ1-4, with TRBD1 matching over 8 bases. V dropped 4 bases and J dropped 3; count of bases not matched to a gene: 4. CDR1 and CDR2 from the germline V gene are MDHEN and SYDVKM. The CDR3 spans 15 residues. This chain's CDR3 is CASSSGTGPNEKLFF. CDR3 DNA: TGTGCCAGCAGTTCCGGGACAGGCCCTAATGAAAAACTGTTTTTT.

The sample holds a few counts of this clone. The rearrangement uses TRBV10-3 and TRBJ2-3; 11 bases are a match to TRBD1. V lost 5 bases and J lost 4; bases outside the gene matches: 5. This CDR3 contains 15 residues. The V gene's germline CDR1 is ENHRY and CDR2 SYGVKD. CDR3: CAISPGQGVADTQYF. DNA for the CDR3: TGTGCCATCAGTCCGGGACAGGGGGTCGCAGATACGCAGTATTTT.

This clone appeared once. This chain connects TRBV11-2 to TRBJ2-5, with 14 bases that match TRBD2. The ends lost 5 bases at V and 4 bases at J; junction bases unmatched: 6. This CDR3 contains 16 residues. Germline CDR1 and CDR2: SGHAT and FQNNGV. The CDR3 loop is CASSHRLAGGGETQYF. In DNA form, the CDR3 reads TGTGCCAGCAGCCACCGACTAGCGGGGGGGGGAGAGACCCAGTACTTC.

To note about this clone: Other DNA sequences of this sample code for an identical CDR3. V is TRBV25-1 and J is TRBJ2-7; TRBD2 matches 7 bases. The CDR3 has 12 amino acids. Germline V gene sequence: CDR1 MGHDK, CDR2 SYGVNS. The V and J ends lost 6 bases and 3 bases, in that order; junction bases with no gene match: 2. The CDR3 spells CASRGGLYEQYF. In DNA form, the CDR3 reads TGTGCCAGCAGGGGAGGGCTCTACGAGCAGTACTTC.

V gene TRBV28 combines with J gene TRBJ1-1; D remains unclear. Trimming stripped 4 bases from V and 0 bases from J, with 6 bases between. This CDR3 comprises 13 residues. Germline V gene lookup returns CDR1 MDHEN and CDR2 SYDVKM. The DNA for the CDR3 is TGTGCCAGCAGTTCCCCCGTGAACACTGAAGCTTTCTTT. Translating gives CASSSPVNTEAFF.